This T cell receptor (beta chain) came from a study of T cells in Graves' hyperthyroidism and ophthalmopathy. Whole-study results and caveats: Blood samples included most of the expanded thyroid clonotypes exceeding 0.001.

Amplified TCR beta CDR3 regions derived from RNA transcripts. RT-PCR in the first round (using the HTBI primer set) targeted the TCR CDR3. TCRdb re-analysed the multiplex PCR reads in MiXCR, keeping a single row per CDR3 protein. The data show a few hundred thousand distinct CDR3 sequences, with about a fifth seen just once and around 27% held by the top ten. This CDR3 region has 15 residues. Germline loops: CDR1 SEHNR, CDR2 FQNEAQ (reference sequence). V was clipped by 5 bases and J by 4 bases; unmatched bases: 9. This clonotype was seen ten or more times. Its antigen is unknown. Extraction of PBMCs used more than 8.5 ml of fresh peripheral blood.

The rearrangement links TRBV7-9 to TRBJ1-1; 8 bases are shared with TRBD1. The sequence was obtained from a man aged 18 to 29 with Graves' hyperthyroidism. Sequenced: blood. CDR3 bases: TGTGCCAGCAGCCACATCCAGGGGGCGAGCACTGAAGCTTTCTTT. Translation gives CASSHIQGASTEAFF.